This TCR beta chain was observed in a study of T cell clones after liver transplantation. The wider study: In this trial, immunosuppression withdrawal was attempted within 2 years of liver transplant. A pre-transplant mixed lymphocyte reaction with TCRbeta sequencing defined graft-donor-reactive clones followed in post-transplant blood.

Clones were sequenced by immunoSEQ multiplex PCR, and TCRdb holds only the in-frame ones, with some missing. Found here are over 25,000 clones, around 94% of them singletons; the top ten hold about 24%. Germline CDR1 MNHEY, CDR2 SVGAGI. The trim removed 6 bases at V and 0 bases at J, leaving 9 bases unmatched. The CDR3 spans 16 residues. This material consisted of CD8+ T cells from blood, taken 12 months after liver transplant. The rearrangement uses TRBV6-5 and TRBJ2-7, with 9 bases identical to TRBD1. This sequence was found in a human patient who received a liver transplant. Some T cells may originate from the graft donor. The CDR3 is CASSYGTGLSSYEQYF. CDR3 nucleotide sequence: TGTGCCAGCAGCTACGGGACAGGGTTGAGCTCCTACGAGCAGTACTTC.